At least ten counts were recorded for the clone carrying this T cell receptor beta chain. CDR1 is KGHSH, CDR2 LQKENI, per germline. The V gene lost 6 bases and the J gene lost 1 base, with 20 bases spanning the gap. The CDR3 extends over 17 amino acids. One entry per CDR3 protein results from TCRdb running MiXCR on the 5' RACE reads. In the table there are approximately 70,000 distinct CDR3 sequences, approximately 12% of which are singletons. The data are from a study of early T cells in non-severe SARS-CoV-2 infection. This clonotype originated in an adult who was a healthcare worker with PCR-confirmed SARS-CoV-2 infection or an uninfected control (not recorded which). The sequenced material came from whole blood. V is TRBV18 and J is TRBJ2-3; D assignment may be TRBD1 or TRBD2 (6 bases each). CDR3 in amino acids: CASSLGGGDDGTDTQYF. The CDR3 region has the DNA TGTGCCAGCTCCCTTGGGGGCGGGGATGATGGCACAGATACGCAGTATTTT.